The sequence of this T cell receptor (beta chain) was determined in a study of blood T cell repertoires in COVID-19. For the study at large: Samples of COVID-19 (acute and convalescent) were obtained from the United States, Italy and Spain. PBMCs, B-cell-depleted T cells, or T cells provided the cDNA or gDNA that made up the material.

In the study's own analysis: Using reference gene primer amplification, nucleated cell counts were estimated. Profiling relied on immunoSEQ multiplex PCR, and the TCRdb table lists in-frame clones only, not all of them. V, J and clone size derive from that table, while D and trimming were established from the DNA sequence. The table records 150,000 to 200,000 clones, around two thirds of them present only once. Germline V gives CDR1 SNHLY, CDR2 FYNNEI. J was trimmed by 2 bases and V by 4 bases; bases with no gene match: 2. The CDR3 is 14 amino acids. The receptor was isolated from a woman older than 75 with acute or convalescent COVID-19. The J gene is TRBJ2-7, the V gene TRBV2; 10 bases are a match to TRBD2. Sequenced material: peripheral blood. The DNA of the CDR3 is TGTGCCAGCAGTGGGACTAGCGGAGCCTACGAGCAGTACTTC. This translates into CASSGTSGAYEQYF.